Listed here are 16 T cell receptor beta chains from one sample, sequenced in a study of blood T cell repertoires in COVID-19. The assay was immunoSEQ multiplex PCR, and TCRdb's table has in-frame clones only and misses some. The sample consists of around 170,000 clones, 80% of them appearing once. Sequencing input: peripheral blood. The receptors were sampled from a man between 65 and 80 years old with active or convalescent COVID-19.

The rearrangement links TRBV5-8 to TRBJ1-5; weak D call: TRBD1 (5 bases). This CDR3 region has 15 residues. From germline, CDR1 is SGHTS and CDR2 YDEGEE. V was trimmed by 4 bases and J by 5 bases, leaving 16 bases between them. The DNA of the CDR3 is TGTGCCAGCAGCCTCAGGGTGGGTAGAGATCAGCCCCAGCATTTT. Its translation is CASSLRVGRDQPQHF.

The chain couples TRBV5-1 to TRBJ2-3, with D possibly being TRBD2 (5 bases). The germline V and J ends were trimmed by 0 bases and 6 bases, with 20 bases remaining between them. The CDR3 is 17 amino acids. Germline V gene sequence: CDR1 SGHRS, CDR2 YFSETQ. CDR3 sequence (DNA): TGCGCCAGCAGCTTGGCCGCCTTTCCGGGCCGAGGGGATACGCAGTATTTT. It specifies CASSLAAFPGRGDTQYF. Variable domain in full (rest from reference TRBV5-1 and TRBJ2-3): KAGVTQTPRYLIKTRGQQVTLSCSPISGHRSVSWYQQTPGQGLQFLFEYFSETQRNKGNFPGRFSGRQFSNSRSEMNVSTLELGDSALYLCASSLAAFPGRGDTQYFGPGTRLTVL.

This clone has a single count. J is TRBJ1-5 and V is TRBV4-1; maybe TRBD1 (5 bases). Trimming pared 0 bases from V and 15 bases from J, leaving 21 bases between. Germline values: CDR1 MGHRA, CDR2 YSYEKL. The CDR3 covers 15 residues. The DNA of the CDR3 is TGCGCCAGCAGCCAAGATACGGGACTGCTTATGCCGCGGCATTTT. As protein: CASSQDTGLLMPRHF.

The chain carries TRBV30 and TRBJ2-5, with 7 bases identical to TRBD1. The CDR3 is 15 amino acids. Per germline, CDR1 GTSNPN and CDR2 SVGIG (reference sequence). The ends lost 0 bases at V and 2 bases at J; junction bases unmatched: 6. The CDR3 is CAWSVTDRAQETQYF. The CDR3 DNA follows: TGTGCCTGGAGTGTAACCGACAGGGCTCAAGAGACCCAGTACTTC.

This clone was detected once. The chain employs TRBV2 and TRBJ2-7, with 13 bases fitting TRBD2. Trimming took 7 bases from V and 3 from J; bases not matched to a gene: 9. Germline lookup yields CDR1 SNHLY and CDR2 FYNNEI. This CDR3 is 16 amino acids long. In DNA form, the CDR3 reads TGTGCCAGCACGAGGACTAGCGGGAGAGGGGGCTACGAGCAGTACTTC. This encodes CASTRTSGRGGYEQYF.

This clone is a singleton in its sample. The genes are TRBV5-1 and TRBJ2-1; 11 bases fit TRBD2. Losses at the gene ends were 2 bases for V and 9 bases for J; bases not matched to a gene: 13. CDR1 SGHRS and CDR2 YFSETQ come from the germline V gene. The CDR3 sequence is 17 residues long. CDR3 bases: TGCGCCAGCAGCTTCCTCCCGGGACTAGCGGCGGCGGGTGAGCAGTTCTTC. Amino acids: CASSFLPGLAAAGEQFF. Full variable domain (missing parts from reference TRBV5-1 and TRBJ2-1): KAGVTQTPRYLIKTRGQQVTLSCSPISGHRSVSWYQQTPGQGLQFLFEYFSETQRNKGNFPGRFSGRQFSNSRSEMNVSTLELGDSALYLCASSFLPGLAAAGEQFFGPGTRLTVL.

This chain uses TRBV7-2 with TRBJ1-6, with D perhaps TRBD1 (5 bases). The germline V and J ends were trimmed by 10 bases and 3 bases, with 16 bases remaining between them. CDR1 is SGHTA and CDR2 is FQGNSA in the germline V gene. The CDR3 has 15 residues. In DNA, the CDR3 is TGTGCCACCCAGGGCGAACAGTTCTATAATTCACCCCTCCACTTT. The encoded protein is CATQGEQFYNSPLHF.

The chain couples TRBV27 to TRBJ1-1, with 9 bases identical to TRBD1. CDR1 is MNHEY and CDR2 is SMNVEV in the germline V gene (reference sequence). J gave up 6 bases and V 2 bases, and 4 bases lay outside the gene matches. CDR3 length equals 14 residues. CDR3 DNA: TGTGCCAGCAGTTTAGACAGGGGGTTCTCTGAAGCTTTCTTT. Protein: CASSLDRGFSEAFF.

The chain joins TRBV9 to TRBJ1-4; TRBD1 matches 10 bases. Looked up from germline, CDR1 is SGDLS and CDR2 is YYNGEE. The CDR3 covers 14 residues. The trim removed 2 bases at V and 9 bases at J, leaving 4 bases unmatched. Here the CDR3 DNA reads TGTGCCAGCAGCGTGGAGGGACAGGGGAAAAAACTGTTTTTT. Protein sequence: CASSVEGQGKKLFF.

The chain employs TRBV19 and TRBJ2-3; TRBD2 matches 7 bases. CDR1 and CDR2 from the germline V gene are LNHDA and SQIVND (reference sequence). Losses at the gene ends were 5 bases for V and 2 bases for J; bases not matched to a gene: 4. CDR3 size: 14 residues. CDR3: CASSSSGATDTQYF. The DNA of the CDR3 is TGTGCCAGTAGTTCAAGCGGGGCCACAGATACGCAGTATTTT.

The gene calls are TRBV28 and TRBJ1-1; the match to TRBD1 covers 9 bases. The junction had 8 bases not matched to a gene; V was cut back by 1 base and J by 5 bases. The CDR3 length is 16 residues. The germline V gene encodes CDR1 MDHEN and CDR2 SYDVKM. The CDR3 is CASSLSQGAGLTEAFF. The CDR3 DNA follows: TGTGCCAGCAGTTTATCACAGGGGGCCGGGTTGACTGAAGCTTTCTTT.

For the CDR3, the DNA is TGTGCCAGCAGCTTAAACATCCCCCAGGCAGAAGAGACCCAGTACTTC. Amino acids: CASSLNIPQAEETQYF. This rearrangement joins TRBV7-2 to TRBJ2-5; D is uncertain. The V gene lost 2 bases and the J gene lost 3 bases, with 16 bases spanning the gap. This CDR3 region has 16 residues. The V gene's germline CDR1 is SGHTA and CDR2 FQGNSA. Variable domain in full (rest from reference TRBV7-2 and TRBJ2-5): GAGVSQSPSNKVTEKGKDVELRCDPISGHTALYWYRQSLGQGLEFLIYFQGNSAPDKSGLPSDRFSAERTGGSVSTLTIQRTQQEDSAVYLCASSLNIPQAEETQYFGPGTRLLVL.

The J gene is TRBJ2-2, the V gene TRBV11-2, with 7 bases that match TRBD2. CDR1 and CDR2 from the germline V gene are SGHAT and FQNNGV. The trim removed 6 bases at V and 5 bases at J, leaving 9 bases unmatched. This CDR3 is built from 15 residues. CDR3 sequence reads: CASSRDYGGTGELFF. The CDR3 DNA reads as TGTGCCAGCAGTCGGGACTATGGGGGGACCGGGGAGCTGTTTTTT.

V usage is TRBV3-1 (or the pseudogene TRBV3-2) and J usage is TRBJ2-1; D is unresolved. Germline values: CDR1 LGHDT, CDR2 YNNKEL (reference sequence). The CDR3 contains 14 residues. Trimming left V 0 bases short and J 9 bases short, with 12 bases between. The CDR3: CASSQDWQVAEQFF. CDR3 bases: TGTGCCAGCAGCCAAGATTGGCAGGTGGCTGAGCAGTTCTTC.

This chain connects TRBV5-4 to TRBJ2-3; perhaps TRBD2 as D (6 bases). V lost 4 bases, J lost 4 bases, and 13 bases lay in between. Germline V lookup: CDR1 SGHNT, CDR2 YYREEE (reference sequence). The CDR3 runs 14 residues. The CDR3 sequence is CASSPRRVPDTQYF. The CDR3 nucleotides read TGTGCCAGCAGCCCCAGGAGGGTACCAGATACGCAGTATTTT.

This rearrangement joins TRBV29-1 to TRBJ1-4, with D perhaps matching TRBD1 (6 bases). The CDR3 runs to 13 residues. CDR1 is SQVTM and CDR2 is ANQGSEA in the germline V gene. Between the trimmed V and J ends, which lost 6 bases and 0 bases, there was a span of 8 bases. The CDR3: CSVKGATNEKLFF. The CDR3 DNA follows: TGCAGCGTCAAGGGGGCAACTAATGAAAAACTGTTTTTT.